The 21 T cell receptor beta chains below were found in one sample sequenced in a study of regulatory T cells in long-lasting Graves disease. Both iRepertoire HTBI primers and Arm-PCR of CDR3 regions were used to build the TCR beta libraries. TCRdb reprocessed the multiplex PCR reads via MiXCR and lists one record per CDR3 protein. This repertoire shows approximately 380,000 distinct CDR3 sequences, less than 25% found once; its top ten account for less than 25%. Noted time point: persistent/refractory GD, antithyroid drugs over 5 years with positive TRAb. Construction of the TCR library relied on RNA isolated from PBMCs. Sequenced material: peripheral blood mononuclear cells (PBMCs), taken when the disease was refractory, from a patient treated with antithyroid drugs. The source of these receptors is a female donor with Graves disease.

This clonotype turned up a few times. The CDR3 nucleotides are TGTGCCAGCAGTCTCCGGGACAGAATCTACGAGCAGTACTTC. This codes for CASSLRDRIYEQYF. The chain carries TRBV27 and TRBJ2-7, with 7 bases matching TRBD1. With V trimmed by 5 bases and J by 3 bases, 7 bases remained unmatched. The CDR3 has 14 residues. Germline V lookup: CDR1 MNHEY, CDR2 SMNVEV (reference sequence).

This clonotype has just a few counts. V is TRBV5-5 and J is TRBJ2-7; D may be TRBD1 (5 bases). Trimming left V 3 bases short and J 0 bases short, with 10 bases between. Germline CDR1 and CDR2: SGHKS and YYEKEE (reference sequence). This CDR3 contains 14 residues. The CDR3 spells CASSSTTASYEQYF. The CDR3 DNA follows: TGTGCCAGCAGCTCGACGACAGCCTCCTACGAGCAGTACTTC.

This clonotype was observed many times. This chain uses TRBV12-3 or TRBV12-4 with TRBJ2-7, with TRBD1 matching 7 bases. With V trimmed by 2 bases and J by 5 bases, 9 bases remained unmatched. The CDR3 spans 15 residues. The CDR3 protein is CASSLFRQGRNEQYF. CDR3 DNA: TGTGCCAGCAGTTTATTCCGACAGGGAAGAAACGAGCAGTACTTC.

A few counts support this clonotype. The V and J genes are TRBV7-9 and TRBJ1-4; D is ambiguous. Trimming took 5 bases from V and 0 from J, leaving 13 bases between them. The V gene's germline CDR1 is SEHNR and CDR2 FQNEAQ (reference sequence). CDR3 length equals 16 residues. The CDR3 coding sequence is TGTGCCAGCAGCCCCTTCCGGGGTGCAACTAATGAAAAACTGTTTTTT. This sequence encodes CASSPFRGATNEKLFF.

The CDR3 spells CASSYGTVPYGYTF. For the CDR3, the DNA is TGTGCCAGCAGCTACGGGACAGTTCCCTATGGCTACACCTTC. This chain joins TRBV28 and TRBJ1-2, with 7 bases identical to TRBD1. Trimming at V came to 6 bases and at J to 4 bases, leaving 8 bases not matched to a gene. This CDR3 is 14 amino acids long. The germline V gene has CDR1 MDHEN and CDR2 SYDVKM.

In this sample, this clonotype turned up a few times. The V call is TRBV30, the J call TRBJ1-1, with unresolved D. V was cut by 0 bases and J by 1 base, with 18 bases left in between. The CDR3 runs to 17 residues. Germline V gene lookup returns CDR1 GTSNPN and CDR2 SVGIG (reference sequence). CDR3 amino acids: CAWSVLQRGRRNTEAFF. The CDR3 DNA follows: TGTGCCTGGAGTGTTCTGCAGAGAGGTCGGAGGAACACTGAAGCTTTCTTT. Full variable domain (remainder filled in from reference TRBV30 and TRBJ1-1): SQTIHQWPATLVQPVGSPLSLECTVEGTSNPNLYWYRQAAGRGLQLLFYSVGIGQISSEVPQNLSASRPQDRQFILSSKKLLLSDSGFYLCAWSVLQRGRRNTEAFFGQGTRLTVV.

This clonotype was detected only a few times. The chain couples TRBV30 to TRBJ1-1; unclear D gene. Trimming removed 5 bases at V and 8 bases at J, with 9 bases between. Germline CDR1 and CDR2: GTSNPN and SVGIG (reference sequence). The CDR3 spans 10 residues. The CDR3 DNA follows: TGTGCCTGGGGCGGGCCCGAAGCTTTCTTT. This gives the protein CAWGGPEAFF.

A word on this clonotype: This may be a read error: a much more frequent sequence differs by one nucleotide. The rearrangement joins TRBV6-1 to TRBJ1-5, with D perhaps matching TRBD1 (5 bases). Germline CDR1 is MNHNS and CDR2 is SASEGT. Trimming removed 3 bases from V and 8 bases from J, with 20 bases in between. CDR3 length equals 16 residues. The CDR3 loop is CASSDLVGRVGEPQHF. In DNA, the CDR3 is TGTGCCAGCAGTGATCTTGTGGGGCGGGTGGGCGAGCCCCAGCATTTT.

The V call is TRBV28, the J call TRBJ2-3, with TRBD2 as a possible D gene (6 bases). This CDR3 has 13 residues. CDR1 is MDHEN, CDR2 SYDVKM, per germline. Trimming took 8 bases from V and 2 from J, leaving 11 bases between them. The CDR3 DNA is TGTGCCAGCTGGGACTCCCTCACAGATACGCAGTATTTT. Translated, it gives CASWDSLTDTQYF. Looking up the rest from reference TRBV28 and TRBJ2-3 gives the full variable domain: DVKVTQSSRYLVKRTGEKVFLECVQDMDHENMFWYRQDPGLGLRLIYFSYDVKMKEKGDIPEGYSVSREKKERFSLILESASTNQTSMYLCASWDSLTDTQYFGPGTRLTVL.

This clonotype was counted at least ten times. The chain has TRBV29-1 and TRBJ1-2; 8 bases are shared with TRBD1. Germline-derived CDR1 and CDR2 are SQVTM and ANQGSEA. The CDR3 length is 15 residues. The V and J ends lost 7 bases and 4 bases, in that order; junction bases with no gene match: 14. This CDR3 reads CSANHPTGTGYGYTF. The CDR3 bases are TGCAGCGCCAACCATCCGACAGGGACAGGCTATGGCTACACCTTC.

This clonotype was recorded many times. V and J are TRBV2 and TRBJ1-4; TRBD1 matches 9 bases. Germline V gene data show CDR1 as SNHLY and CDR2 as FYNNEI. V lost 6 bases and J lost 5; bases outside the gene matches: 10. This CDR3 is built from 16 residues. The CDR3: CASRRGRGTGNEKLFF. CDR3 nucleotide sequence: TGTGCCAGCAGGAGGGGGAGGGGGACAGGGAATGAAAAACTGTTTTTT. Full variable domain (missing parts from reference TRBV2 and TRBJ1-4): EPEVTQTPSHQVTQMGQEVILRCVPISNHLYFYWYRQILGQKVEFLVSFYNNEISEKSEIFDDQFSVERPDGSNFTLKIRSTKLEDSAMYFCASRRGRGTGNEKLFFGSGTQLSVL.

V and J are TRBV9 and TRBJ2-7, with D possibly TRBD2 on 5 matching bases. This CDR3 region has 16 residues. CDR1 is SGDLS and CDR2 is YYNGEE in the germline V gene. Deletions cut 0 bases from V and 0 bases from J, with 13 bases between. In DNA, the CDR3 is TGTGCCAGCAGCGTAGATCCAGCGGCCTCCTCCTACGAGCAGTACTTC. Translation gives CASSVDPAASSYEQYF.

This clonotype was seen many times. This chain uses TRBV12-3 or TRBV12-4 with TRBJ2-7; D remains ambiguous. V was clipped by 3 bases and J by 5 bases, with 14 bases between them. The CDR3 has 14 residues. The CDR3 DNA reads TGTGCCAGCAGTTTTATGGGCTCCGTGGACGAGCAGTACTTC. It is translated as CASSFMGSVDEQYF.

CDR3 in amino acids: CSAIRVIEAFF. Here the CDR3 DNA reads TGCAGTGCTATTCGAGTAATTGAAGCTTTCTTT. The V gene is TRBV20-1, the J gene TRBJ1-1; no clear D. This CDR3 is 11 amino acids long. V was clipped by 4 bases and J by 7 bases, with 10 bases between them. Germline CDR1 DFQATT, CDR2 SNEGSKA (reference sequence).

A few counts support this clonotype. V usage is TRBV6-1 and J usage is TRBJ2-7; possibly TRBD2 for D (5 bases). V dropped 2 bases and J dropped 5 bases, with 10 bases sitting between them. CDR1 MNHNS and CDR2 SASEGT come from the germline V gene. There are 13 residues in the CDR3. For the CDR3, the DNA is TGTGCCAGCAGTGAATCCCTTAGCGACGAGCAGTACTTC. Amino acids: CASSESLSDEQYF.

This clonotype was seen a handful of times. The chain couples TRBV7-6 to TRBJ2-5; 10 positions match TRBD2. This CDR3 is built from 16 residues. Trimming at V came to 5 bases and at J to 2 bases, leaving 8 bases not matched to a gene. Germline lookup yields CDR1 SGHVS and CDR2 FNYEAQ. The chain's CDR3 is CASSPLSGRGQETQYF. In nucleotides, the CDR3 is TGTGCCAGCAGCCCCCTCAGCGGGAGGGGTCAAGAGACCCAGTACTTC.

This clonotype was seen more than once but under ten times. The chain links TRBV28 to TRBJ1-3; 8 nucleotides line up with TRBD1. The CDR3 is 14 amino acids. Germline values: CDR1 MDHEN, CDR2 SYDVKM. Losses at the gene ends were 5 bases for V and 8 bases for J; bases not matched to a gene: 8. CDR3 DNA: TGTGCCAGCAGTGACCAGGGGGCCCGGTACACCATATATTTT. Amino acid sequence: CASSDQGARYTIYF.

CDR3 protein: CASSKQGVFYEQYF. Written as DNA, the CDR3 is TGTGCCAGCAGCAAACAGGGGGTCTTTTACGAGCAGTACTTC. The chain carries TRBV5-8 and TRBJ2-7, with 8 bases lining up with TRBD1. The CDR3 extends over 14 amino acids. J lost 4 bases, V lost 4 bases, and 7 bases had no gene match. The germline V gene has CDR1 SGHTS and CDR2 YDEGEE.

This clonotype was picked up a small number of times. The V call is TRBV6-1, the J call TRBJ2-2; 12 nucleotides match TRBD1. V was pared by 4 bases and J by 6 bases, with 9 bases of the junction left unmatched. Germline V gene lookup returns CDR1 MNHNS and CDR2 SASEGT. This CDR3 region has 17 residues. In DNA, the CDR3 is TGTGCCAGCAGTGCCCTATCGGGACAGGGGGCGCCCGGGGAGCTGTTTTTT. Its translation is CASSALSGQGAPGELFF.

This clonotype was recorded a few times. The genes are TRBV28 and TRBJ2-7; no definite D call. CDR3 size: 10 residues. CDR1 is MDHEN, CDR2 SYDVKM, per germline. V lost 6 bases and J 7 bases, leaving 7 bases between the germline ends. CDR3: CASSFDEQYF. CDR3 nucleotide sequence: TGTGCCAGCAGCTTCGATGAGCAGTACTTC.

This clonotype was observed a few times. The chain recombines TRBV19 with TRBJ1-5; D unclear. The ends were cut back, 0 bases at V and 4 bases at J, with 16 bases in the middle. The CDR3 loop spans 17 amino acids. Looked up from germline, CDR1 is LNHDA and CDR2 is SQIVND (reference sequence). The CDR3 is CASSIDHGGNFNQPQHF. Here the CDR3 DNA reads TGTGCCAGTAGTATAGATCATGGAGGCAACTTTAATCAGCCCCAGCATTTT.